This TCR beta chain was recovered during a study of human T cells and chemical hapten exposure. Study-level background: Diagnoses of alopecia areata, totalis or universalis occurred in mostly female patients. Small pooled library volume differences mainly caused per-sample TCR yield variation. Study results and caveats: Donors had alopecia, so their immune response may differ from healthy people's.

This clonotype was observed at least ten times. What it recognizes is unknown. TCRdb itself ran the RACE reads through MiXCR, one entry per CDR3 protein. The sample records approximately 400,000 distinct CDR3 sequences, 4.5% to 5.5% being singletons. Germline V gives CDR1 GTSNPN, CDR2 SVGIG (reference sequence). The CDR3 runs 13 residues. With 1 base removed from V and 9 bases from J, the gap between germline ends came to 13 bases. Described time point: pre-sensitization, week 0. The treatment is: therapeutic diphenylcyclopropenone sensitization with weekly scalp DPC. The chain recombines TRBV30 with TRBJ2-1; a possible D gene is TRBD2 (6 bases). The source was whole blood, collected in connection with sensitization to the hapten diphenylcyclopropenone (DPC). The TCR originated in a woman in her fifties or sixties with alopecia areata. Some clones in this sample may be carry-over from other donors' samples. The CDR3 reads CAWSGGTSTEQFF. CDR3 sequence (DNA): TGTGCCTGGAGTGGCGGGACTTCTACTGAGCAGTTCTTC.